The 28 T cell receptor beta chains below were found in one sample sequenced in a study of blood T cell repertoires in COVID-19. Produced via immunoSEQ multiplex PCR; TCRdb's table is partial and in-frame only. The sample comprises under 350,000 clones, roughly 86% of which are singletons, and about 3.6% rests with the top ten. The sample comprised peripheral blood. All receptors come from a man younger than 35 with active or convalescent COVID-19.

V gene TRBV27 combines with J gene TRBJ2-7, with 11 bases lining up with TRBD2. Germline CDR1 is MNHEY and CDR2 is SMNVEV (reference sequence). CDR3 length: 14 amino acids. With V trimmed by 6 bases and J by 4 bases, 5 bases remained unmatched. The CDR3 loop reads CASSPTSGIYEQYF. CDR3 coding DNA: TGTGCCAGCAGCCCGACTAGCGGGATTTACGAGCAGTACTTC.

For the CDR3, the DNA is TGTGCCAGCAGTTTGGGGGGGGGTCACAGCACAGATACGCAGTATTTT. As protein: CASSLGGGHSTDTQYF. The J gene is TRBJ2-3, the V gene TRBV27, with 7 bases lining up with TRBD2. The length of the CDR3 is 16 residues. The germline V gene has CDR1 MNHEY and CDR2 SMNVEV (reference sequence). J gave up 0 bases and V 3 bases, and 6 bases lay outside the gene matches.

The chain links TRBV3-1 (or the pseudogene TRBV3-2) to TRBJ2-4; tentatively, D is TRBD2 (7 bases). The length of the CDR3 is 20 residues. The germline V gene encodes CDR1 LGHDT and CDR2 YNNKEL (reference sequence). Trimming pared 4 bases from V and 0 bases from J, leaving 25 bases between. The CDR3 reads CASSLYSSGEGDIAKNIQYF. The CDR3 DNA sequence: TGTGCCAGCAGCCTTTACTCTAGCGGAGAGGGGGATATAGCCAAAAACATTCAGTACTTC.

The chain uses TRBV12-3 or TRBV12-4 and TRBJ1-4, with D possibly being TRBD1 (5 bases). With 2 bases removed from V and 8 bases from J, the gap between germline ends came to 9 bases. The CDR3 sequence is 13 residues long. The CDR3 reads CASSLRGNEKLFF. In DNA form, the CDR3 reads TGTGCCAGCAGTTTACGGGGGAACGAAAAACTGTTTTTT.

This chain uses TRBV27 with TRBJ1-5, with D maybe TRBD1 (5 bases). Germline V gene sequence: CDR1 MNHEY, CDR2 SMNVEV (reference sequence). Trimming took off 5 bases at V and 4 bases at J, with 12 bases between the two ends. This CDR3 contains 14 residues. CDR3 in amino acids: CASSPRQLNQPQHF. The CDR3 nucleotides read TGTGCCAGCAGTCCCCGACAGCTAAATCAGCCCCAGCATTTT.

The table lists this clone with a count of one. The chain is built from TRBV7-9 and TRBJ2-7; 8 bases match TRBD2. V shed 7 bases and J 2 bases; nucleotides not matched to a gene: 13. This CDR3 is 16 amino acids long. Germline values: CDR1 SEHNR, CDR2 FQNEAQ (reference sequence). CDR3 coding DNA: TGTGCCAGCACCCCTATCGGTGGACTAGCCGCCTACGAGCAGTACTTC. Translating it yields CASTPIGGLAAYEQYF.

The rearrangement joins TRBV28 to TRBJ1-2, with a possible D match to TRBD1 (5 bases). V lost 7 bases and J lost 5, with 17 bases in between. The germline V gene has CDR1 MDHEN and CDR2 SYDVKM. This CDR3 region has 14 residues. The CDR3, as DNA: TGTGCCAGCACCTCTCCCGCAGGGAGGTATGGCTACACCTTC. It codes for CASTSPAGRYGYTF.

The chain joins TRBV21-1 to TRBJ2-7; TRBD1, the table's D call, lacks a check against the DNA. TRBV21-1 is described as a pseudogene. The CDR3 covers 14 residues. The CDR3 protein is CASSKVQGTYEQYF. In DNA form, the CDR3 reads TGTGCCAGCAGCAAAGTCCAGGGCACTTACGAGCAGTACTTC.

The gene calls are TRBV24-1 and TRBJ2-2; 7 bases map to TRBD1. The germline CDR1 and CDR2 sequences are KGHDR and SFDVKD. The CDR3 has 15 amino acids. The junction had 9 bases not matched to a gene; V was cut back by 5 bases and J by 7 bases. The CDR3 sequence is CATSGRQGAGGELFF. CDR3 bases: TGTGCCACCAGTGGAAGACAGGGTGCCGGCGGGGAGCTGTTTTTT.

This clone was found a few times. The identical CDR3 is also encoded by other nucleotide sequences in the sample. The rearrangement joins TRBV12-3 or TRBV12-4 to TRBJ1-1; TRBD1 is a possible D gene (5 bases). V was cut by 2 bases and J by 1 base, with 5 bases left in between. The CDR3 sequence is 13 residues long. CDR3 loop: CASSLRGNTEAFF. The CDR3 DNA reads as TGTGCCAGCAGTTTAAGGGGGAACACTGAAGCTTTCTTT.

This chain uses TRBV7-2 with TRBJ1-1, with 7 bases identical to TRBD1. The CDR3 contains 16 residues. The J segment lost 1 base and the V segment lost 3 bases, leaving 8 bases of the junction unmatched. CDR1 and CDR2 from the germline V gene are SGHTA and FQGNSA. In nucleotides, the CDR3 is TGTGCCAGCAGCTTCTCCGGGACAGCCACGAACACTGAAGCTTTCTTT. This sequence encodes CASSFSGTATNTEAFF.

CDR3 bases: TGTGCCAGCACCAAAGGGGGCCCCTATAATTCACCCCTCCACTTT. Its protein is CASTKGGPYNSPLHF. This chain connects TRBV6-5 to TRBJ1-6; 7 nucleotides align to TRBD1. CDR1 is MNHEY, CDR2 SVGAGI, per germline. The ends lost 7 bases at V and 2 bases at J; junction bases unmatched: 5. This CDR3 comprises 15 residues.

The chain links TRBV9 to TRBJ2-1; D remains ambiguous. The CDR3 runs 13 residues. V lost 5 bases and J lost 12, with 18 bases in between. Germline CDR1 is SGDLS and CDR2 is YYNGEE. CDR3 DNA: TGTGCCAGCAGTCCCGGCGGAAATCTATGGCAGTTCTTC. Protein sequence: CASSPGGNLWQFF.

This clone has just a few counts. The genes are TRBV28 and TRBJ1-3; D is ambiguous. Germline CDR1 and CDR2: MDHEN and SYDVKM. This CDR3 is 14 amino acids long. Deletions cut 3 bases from V and 2 bases from J, with 8 bases between. CDR3 sequence (DNA): TGTGCCAGCAGTTTCGGGTTCCCTGGAAACACCATATATTTT. Protein: CASSFGFPGNTIYF.

The gene calls are TRBV7-9 and TRBJ2-1; 7 bases align to TRBD2. This CDR3 is built from 18 residues. V trimming: 3 bases; J trimming: 2 bases; junction bases outside the gene matches: 13. Per germline, CDR1 SEHNR and CDR2 FQNEAQ (reference sequence). The CDR3 loop is CASSLVSLAGEPYNEQFF. CDR3 in DNA: TGTGCCAGCAGCTTGGTCAGCCTGGCGGGAGAACCCTACAATGAGCAGTTCTTC.

This chain connects TRBV27 to TRBJ2-7; tentative D call: TRBD2 (6 bases). Germline V gene sequence: CDR1 MNHEY, CDR2 SMNVEV (reference sequence). This CDR3 region has 17 residues. V dropped 2 bases and J dropped 2 bases, with 19 bases sitting between them. This CDR3 reads CASSLIPPGTAAYEQYF. In nucleotides, the CDR3 is TGTGCCAGCAGTTTAATACCCCCTGGGACTGCTGCCTACGAGCAGTACTTC.

This chain uses TRBV6-2 or TRBV6-3 with TRBJ1-1, with D possibly TRBD1 on 6 matching bases. Trimming removed 4 bases from V and 4 bases from J, with 10 bases in between. The CDR3 has 13 residues. Per germline, CDR1 MNHEY and CDR2 SVGEGT. The CDR3 is CASSSGETTEAFF. The CDR3 DNA sequence: TGTGCCAGCAGTTCAGGGGAAACCACTGAAGCTTTCTTT.

This chain joins TRBV6-6 and TRBJ1-2; D is ambiguous. Germline values: CDR1 MNHNY, CDR2 SVGAGI (reference sequence). V lost 4 bases, J lost 8 bases, and 8 bases lay in between. The CDR3 extends over 11 amino acids. The CDR3 is CASSSPLGYTF. In DNA, the CDR3 is TGTGCCAGCAGTTCTCCACTAGGCTACACCTTC.

This chain links TRBV6-2 or TRBV6-3 with TRBJ1-2, with D possibly being TRBD1 (6 bases). This CDR3 contains 14 residues. From germline, CDR1 is MNHEY and CDR2 SVGEGT. The V end was cut by 6 bases, the J end by 4 bases, with 15 bases between. CDR3 nucleotide sequence: TGTGCCAGCAGCCCTAGCGGGACACCCTATGGCTACACCTTC. Its translation is CASSPSGTPYGYTF.

The chain employs TRBV28 and TRBJ1-2; weak D call: TRBD1 (5 bases). The CDR3 has 12 amino acids. V lost 5 bases and J 5 bases, leaving 9 bases between the germline ends. Germline CDR1 MDHEN, CDR2 SYDVKM. The DNA for the CDR3 is TGTGCCAGCAGTCCCTCAGGGTATGGCTACACCTTC. It codes for CASSPSGYGYTF.

The rearrangement uses TRBV2 and TRBJ2-1; 10 positions match TRBD2. The V gene end was trimmed by 5 bases and the J gene end by 3 bases; junction bases not matched to a gene: 7. Germline assignment: CDR1 SNHLY and CDR2 FYNNEI. CDR3 length equals 16 residues. CDR3 sequence reads: CASSSTSGPDYNEQFF. In DNA, the CDR3 is TGTGCCAGCAGTTCGACTAGCGGGCCCGACTACAATGAGCAGTTCTTC.

The chain links TRBV3-1 (or the pseudogene TRBV3-2) to TRBJ1-2; possibly TRBD1 for D (5 bases). Between the trimmed V and J ends, which lost 3 bases and 8 bases, there was a span of 19 bases. The germline CDR1 and CDR2 sequences are LGHDT and YNNKEL (reference sequence). This CDR3 region has 15 residues. CDR3 protein: CASSHLPGGERGYTF. The CDR3 DNA reads as TGTGCCAGCAGCCATCTCCCCGGGGGAGAGAGGGGCTACACCTTC.

The J gene is TRBJ2-7, the V gene TRBV7-9; 8 nucleotides agree with TRBD1. The V gene end was trimmed by 1 base and the J gene end by 3 bases; junction bases not matched to a gene: 5. CDR1 and CDR2 (germline): SEHNR, FQNEAQ (reference sequence). CDR3 length equals 15 residues. CDR3 protein: CASSLDRDRSYEQYF. The CDR3 region has the DNA TGTGCCAGCAGCTTAGACCGGGACAGGAGCTACGAGCAGTACTTC.

V is TRBV19 and J is TRBJ1-2, with TRBD1 as a possible D gene (5 bases). V was clipped by 10 bases and J by 4 bases, with 16 bases between them. CDR1 and CDR2 from the germline V gene are LNHDA and SQIVND (reference sequence). This CDR3 region has 13 residues. The CDR3 DNA reads TGTGCCACCAGGGCAGGTGTTCCCTATGGCTACACCTTC. This sequence encodes CATRAGVPYGYTF. Full variable domain (missing parts from reference TRBV19 and TRBJ1-2): DGGITQSPKYLFRKEGQNVTLSCEQNLNHDAMYWYRQDPGQGLRLIYYSQIVNDFQKGDIAEGYSVSREKKESFPLTVTSAQKNPTAFYLCATRAGVPYGYTFGSGTRLTVV.

The count of this clone is one. The genes are TRBV15 and TRBJ2-3, with D perhaps TRBD2 (6 bases). CDR1 and CDR2 (germline): LNHNV, YYDKDF (reference sequence). The CDR3 spans 12 residues. V was trimmed by 0 bases and J by 9 bases, leaving 7 bases between them. CDR3 region: CATSREGRTQYF. CDR3 sequence (DNA): TGTGCCACCAGCAGAGAAGGGAGGACGCAGTATTTT. Full variable domain (remainder filled in from reference TRBV15 and TRBJ2-3): DAMVIQNPRYQVTQFGKPVTLSCSQTLNHNVMYWYQQKSSQAPKLLFHYYDKDFNNEADTPDNFQSRRPNTSFCFLDIRSPGLGDTAMYLCATSREGRTQYFGPGTRLTVL.

This chain connects TRBV4-1 to TRBJ2-5; 12 bases fit TRBD2. V shed 1 base and J 4 bases; nucleotides not matched to a gene: 16. CDR1 is MGHRA, CDR2 YSYEKL, per germline. The CDR3 extends over 20 amino acids. CDR3 DNA sequence: TGCGCCAGCAGCCAAGGGATCACTAGCGGGGGGTCTACCCCAGGAGAGACCCAGTACTTC. Amino acids: CASSQGITSGGSTPGETQYF.

The chain has TRBV3-1 (or the pseudogene TRBV3-2) and TRBJ2-7; no firm D call. Between the trimmed V and J ends, which lost 4 bases and 0 bases, there was a span of 16 bases. The CDR3 extends over 16 amino acids. Germline loops: CDR1 LGHDT, CDR2 YNNKEL (reference sequence). The CDR3 region has the DNA TGTGCCAGCAGCCGAGGAGACCTGACCCTCTCCTACGAGCAGTACTTC. Protein sequence: CASSRGDLTLSYEQYF.

The V gene is TRBV6-5, the J gene TRBJ2-1; no clear D gene. Trimming removed 4 bases at V and 3 bases at J, with 4 bases between. Per the germline V gene, CDR1 is MNHEY and CDR2 is SVGAGI. The CDR3 totals 12 residues. The CDR3 coding sequence is TGTGCCAGCAGTTCAGTCTACAATGAGCAGTTCTTC. Protein product: CASSSVYNEQFF.